This entry features one T cell receptor (beta chain) sequence. Antigen specificity is unknown. This specimen comes from a study of cytomegalovirus exposure and HLA in healthy donors. The PCR employed 60 Vbeta primers together with 13 Jbeta primers. The table came from immunoSEQ multiplex PCR; TCRdb's copy has only in-frame clones and leaves some out. Among fewer than 150,000 clones listed, more than 70% were seen once. Study-wide findings and caveats: Later analysis suggested links between common viral pathogens and several top significant clusters. When analyzed later, a missense DCLRE1C variant was found to be linked to TCR beta V- and J-gene trimming.

The source is a woman in her forties or fifties in good health and CMV-seronegative. Material: PBMCs.

CDR3 bases: TGTGCCAGCAGCCAGGACAGGGGATCCTACAATGAGCAGTTCTTC. It yields the protein CASSQDRGSYNEQFF. The rearrangement uses TRBV5-4 and TRBJ2-1; 9 bases line up with TRBD1. There are 15 residues in the CDR3. V trimming: 4 bases; J trimming: 1 base; junction bases outside the gene matches: 3. Germline V gene lookup returns CDR1 SGHNT and CDR2 YYREEE (reference sequence).